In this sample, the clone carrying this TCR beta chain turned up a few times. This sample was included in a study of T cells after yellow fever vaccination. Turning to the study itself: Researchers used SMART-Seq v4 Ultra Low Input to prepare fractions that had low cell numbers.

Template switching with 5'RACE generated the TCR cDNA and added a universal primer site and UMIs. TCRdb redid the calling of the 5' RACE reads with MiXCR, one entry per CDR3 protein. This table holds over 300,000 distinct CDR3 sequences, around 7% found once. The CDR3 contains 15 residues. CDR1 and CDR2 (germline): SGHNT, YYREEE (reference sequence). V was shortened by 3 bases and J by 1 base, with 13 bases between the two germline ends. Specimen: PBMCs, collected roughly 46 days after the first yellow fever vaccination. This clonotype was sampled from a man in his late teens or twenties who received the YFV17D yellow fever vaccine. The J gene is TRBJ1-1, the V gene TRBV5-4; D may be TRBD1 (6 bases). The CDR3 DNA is TGTGCCAGCAGCTACGGTAGGGGGACGAACACTGAAGCTTTCTTT. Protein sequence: CASSYGRGTNTEAFF.